Below are 32 T cell receptor beta chains sequenced from a single sample in a study of blood T cell repertoires in COVID-19. The repertoire was sequenced with immunoSEQ multiplex PCR; TCRdb's copy has only in-frame clones and lacks some. The sample records approximately 160,000 clones, approximately 80% being singletons. What was sequenced was peripheral blood. The receptors stem from a woman between 55 and 75 years old with acute or convalescent COVID-19.

This chain joins TRBV3-1 (or the pseudogene TRBV3-2) and TRBJ2-7; D gene unclear. CDR3 length equals 15 residues. Germline V gene lookup returns CDR1 LGHDT and CDR2 YNNKEL (reference sequence). Trimming took 3 bases from V and 3 from J, leaving 15 bases between them. CDR3 nucleotides: TGTGCCAGCAGCCATGAGACACCGCGACGCTACGAGCAGTACTTC. Translating it yields CASSHETPRRYEQYF.

J is TRBJ2-5 and V is TRBV6-1, with 11 nucleotides matching TRBD1. The length of the CDR3 is 18 residues. The germline gives CDR1 MNHNS, CDR2 SASEGT. With V trimmed by 3 bases and J by 2 bases, 11 bases remained unmatched. The CDR3 spells CASSDLDRGRFSQETQYF. CDR3 DNA sequence: TGTGCCAGCAGTGACCTGGACAGGGGGCGGTTTTCGCAAGAGACCCAGTACTTC.

The V and J genes are TRBV6-2 or TRBV6-3 and TRBJ2-7, with 9 bases identical to TRBD1. J lost 3 bases, V lost 5 bases, and 5 bases had no gene match. Germline-derived CDR1 and CDR2 are MNHEY and SVGEGT. This CDR3 has 14 amino acids. The CDR3: CASSTRTGVYEQYF. DNA of the CDR3: TGTGCCAGCAGTACAAGGACAGGGGTCTACGAGCAGTACTTC.

This chain connects TRBV28 to TRBJ2-1, with D possibly matching TRBD2 (5 bases). Per the germline V gene, CDR1 is MDHEN and CDR2 is SYDVKM. The CDR3 is 16 amino acids. V was cut by 4 bases and J by 5 bases, with 18 bases left in between. The CDR3 reads CASSSLGEAVNNEQFF. In DNA form, the CDR3 reads TGTGCCAGCAGTTCATTGGGAGAAGCGGTCAACAATGAGCAGTTCTTC. Drawing the rest from reference TRBV28 and TRBJ2-1, the complete variable domain is DVKVTQSSRYLVKRTGEKVFLECVQDMDHENMFWYRQDPGLGLRLIYFSYDVKMKEKGDIPEGYSVSREKKERFSLILESASTNQTSMYLCASSSLGEAVNNEQFFGPGTRLTVL.

A single count supports this clone. V gene TRBV5-1 combines with J gene TRBJ1-2, with TRBD1 as a possible D gene (5 bases). In germline, CDR1 is SGHRS, CDR2 YFSETQ. This CDR3 spans 13 amino acids. Trimming removed 4 bases at V and 4 bases at J, with 11 bases between. CDR3 amino acids: CASSQGRLYGYTF. The CDR3 region has the DNA TGCGCCAGCAGCCAGGGCAGGCTCTATGGCTACACCTTC. The complete variable domain, with remaining parts taken from reference TRBV5-1 and TRBJ1-2, reads KAGVTQTPRYLIKTRGQQVTLSCSPISGHRSVSWYQQTPGQGLQFLFEYFSETQRNKGNFPGRFSGRQFSNSRSEMNVSTLELGDSALYLCASSQGRLYGYTFGSGTRLTVV.

The chain combines TRBV5-4 with TRBJ2-1, with 14 bases identical to TRBD2. This CDR3 contains 17 residues. Germline V lookup: CDR1 SGHNT, CDR2 YYREEE (reference sequence). V was clipped by 4 bases and J by 2 bases; unmatched bases: 5. The CDR3 DNA is TGTGCCAGCAGCAAGACTAGCGGGGGGGCGCCCTACAATGAGCAGTTCTTC. This encodes CASSKTSGGAPYNEQFF. Full variable domain (rest looked up from reference TRBV5-4 and TRBJ2-1): ETGVTQSPTHLIKTRGQQVTLRCSSQSGHNTVSWYQQALGQGPQFIFQYYREEENGRGNFPPRFSGLQFPNYSSELNVNALELDDSALYLCASSKTSGGAPYNEQFFGPGTRLTVL.

J is TRBJ2-7 and V is TRBV11-2, with TRBD2 identical over 8 bases. Germline assignment: CDR1 SGHAT and CDR2 FQNNGV. Losses at the gene ends were 2 bases for V and 7 bases for J; bases not matched to a gene: 13. This CDR3 is 16 amino acids long. DNA of the CDR3: TGTGCCAGCAGCTTATTAGCGGGGAGCCCTAGGTCAGAGCAGTACTTC. The encoded protein is CASSLLAGSPRSEQYF.

The table lists this clone with a count of one. The sample contains more than one DNA sequence encoding this CDR3. The chain combines TRBV5-1 with TRBJ1-2, with 8 bases lining up with TRBD1. This CDR3 contains 14 residues. The J segment lost 8 bases and the V segment lost 0 bases, leaving 6 bases of the junction unmatched. Germline loops: CDR1 SGHRS, CDR2 YFSETQ. The CDR3 DNA reads as TGCGCCAGCAGCTTGGAAGGACAGGGTGGAGGCTACACCTTC. Translated: CASSLEGQGGGYTF.

This chain joins TRBV6-6 and TRBJ1-4, with a tentative D call TRBD1 (6 bases). This CDR3 has 15 residues. V was shortened by 4 bases and J by 2 bases, with 11 bases between the two germline ends. The germline gives CDR1 MNHNY, CDR2 SVGAGI (reference sequence). CDR3 in DNA: TGTGCCAGCAGTTCCACAGGGAGCACTAATGAAAAACTGTTTTTT. As protein: CASSSTGSTNEKLFF.

V is TRBV19 and J is TRBJ1-6; D remains unclear. The CDR3 has 14 amino acids. Deletions cut 1 base from V and 9 bases from J, with 10 bases between. CDR1 is LNHDA and CDR2 is SQIVND in the germline V gene (reference sequence). The CDR3 region has the DNA TGTGCCAGTAGTATAGGGCAGTTAGCTTCACCCCTCCACTTT. It specifies CASSIGQLASPLHF.

The chain joins TRBV7-3 to TRBJ1-1; 8 positions match TRBD1. V shed 0 bases, J shed 1 base, and the junction held 4 bases outside the gene matches. The germline V gene encodes CDR1 SGHTA and CDR2 FQGTGA. CDR3 length: 16 residues. CDR3 residues: CASSLTGTGTNTEAFF. Written as DNA, the CDR3 is TGTGCCAGCAGCTTAACCGGGACAGGAACGAACACTGAAGCTTTCTTT.

This chain joins TRBV6-1 and TRBJ1-2, with D possibly matching TRBD1 (6 bases). Looked up from germline, CDR1 is MNHNS and CDR2 is SASEGT. The CDR3 length is 17 residues. Trimming pared 4 bases from V and 3 bases from J, leaving 21 bases between. The CDR3 DNA reads as TGTGCCAGCAGTGGACCGGACAGACAGACCTTTGACTATGGCTACACCTTC. It encodes CASSGPDRQTFDYGYTF.

This clone was seen more than once but under ten times. The chain uses TRBV4-3 and TRBJ2-1; D call uncertain. V was pared by 4 bases and J by 0 bases, with 16 bases between. Germline V CDR1 and CDR2: LGHNA, YSLEER. The CDR3 is made up of 17 amino acids. The CDR3 here is CASSLSPTESSYNEQFF. CDR3 sequence (DNA): TGCGCCAGCAGCCTCTCTCCGACGGAGAGCTCCTACAATGAGCAGTTCTTC.

V usage is TRBV9 and J usage is TRBJ1-2; no clear D. Germline V gene sequence: CDR1 SGDLS, CDR2 YYNGEE. The CDR3 is 17 amino acids. The V and J ends lost 0 bases and 2 bases respectively, with 17 bases between them. The DNA of the CDR3 is TGTGCCAGCAGCGTAGGAGGCAGTATACGAGGAAACTATGGCTACACCTTC. Its protein is CASSVGGSIRGNYGYTF.

CDR3 in DNA: TGTGCCAGCAGGGCACCGGGACAGGGGACTGAAGCTTTCTTT. Amino acid sequence: CASRAPGQGTEAFF. The J gene is TRBJ1-1, the V gene TRBV6-5, with TRBD1 matching 10 bases. V shed 6 bases, J shed 5 bases, and the junction held 6 bases outside the gene matches. Per germline, CDR1 MNHEY and CDR2 SVGAGI. The CDR3 covers 14 residues.

The genes are TRBV15 and TRBJ2-7; tentatively, D is TRBD2 (5 bases). V shed 0 bases and J shed 7 bases, with 28 bases lying between them. Germline V gene lookup returns CDR1 LNHNV and CDR2 YYDKDF (reference sequence). CDR3 length: 19 residues. The CDR3, as DNA: TGTGCCACCAGCAGAGATAAACCCTTCTCTAGCATCTTGCTGGTTGAGCAGTACTTC. Residues: CATSRDKPFSSILLVEQYF.

This sequence joins TRBV28 and TRBJ2-1, with TRBD2 identical over 7 bases. The CDR3 covers 17 residues. V was pared by 7 bases and J by 0 bases, with 12 bases of the junction left unmatched. Germline V lookup: CDR1 MDHEN, CDR2 SYDVKM. CDR3 DNA: TGTGCCAGCATAACGAGCGGGGCCCTATACTCCTACAATGAGCAGTTCTTC. Its protein product is CASITSGALYSYNEQFF.

This chain connects TRBV5-8 to TRBJ2-3; D is uncertain. The CDR3 sequence is 12 residues long. Germline CDR1 reads SGHTS; CDR2 reads YDEGEE. The germline V and J ends were trimmed by 2 bases and 5 bases, with 6 bases remaining between them. DNA for the CDR3: TGTGCCAGCAGCTTCACTGAAGATACGCAGTATTTT. Encoded protein: CASSFTEDTQYF.

The chain has TRBV14 and TRBJ2-1, with 7 bases lining up with TRBD2. The CDR3 runs to 15 residues. Germline values: CDR1 SGHDN, CDR2 FVKESK. Unmatched junction bases numbered 10, after V lost 6 bases and J lost 5 bases. The CDR3 sequence: CASSPVERGNNEQFF. DNA of the CDR3: TGTGCCAGCAGTCCCGTCGAGCGGGGAAACAATGAGCAGTTCTTC. The variable domain in full, with the rest retrieved from reference TRBV14 and TRBJ2-1, is EAGVTQFPSHSVIEKGQTVTLRCDPISGHDNLYWYRRVMGKEIKFLLHFVKESKQDESGMPNNRFLAERTGGTYSTLKVQPAELEDSGVYFCASSPVERGNNEQFFGPGTRLTVL.

This clone was detected a few times. The genes are TRBV12-3 or TRBV12-4 and TRBJ1-2, with a weak D call TRBD1 (5 bases). V gave up 3 bases and J gave up 7 bases, with 9 bases separating them. The CDR3 runs 12 residues. CDR3 sequence reads: CASSFARAGYTF. The CDR3 nucleotides read TGTGCCAGCAGTTTCGCCAGGGCTGGCTACACCTTC.

The chain uses TRBV5-4 and TRBJ1-1, with 11 bases identical to TRBD1. This CDR3 is 16 amino acids long. The V and J ends lost 4 bases and 1 base, in that order; junction bases with no gene match: 6. CDR1 and CDR2 from the germline V gene are SGHNT and YYREEE (reference sequence). The CDR3: CASSLGQGAKNTEAFF. CDR3 nucleotide sequence: TGTGCCAGCAGCCTAGGACAGGGGGCCAAGAACACTGAAGCTTTCTTT.

There are a few counts of this clone. The rearrangement uses TRBV5-8 and TRBJ1-5; D not resolved. V was trimmed by 2 bases and J by 7 bases, leaving 7 bases between them. Germline CDR1 SGHTS, CDR2 YDEGEE. This CDR3 is 12 amino acids long. CDR3 nucleotides: TGTGCCAGCAGCTTCAGTTGGCAGCCCCAGCATTTT. Amino acids: CASSFSWQPQHF.

The genes are TRBV28 and TRBJ1-2, with a tentative D call TRBD1 (5 bases). This CDR3 has 13 amino acids. Germline V lookup: CDR1 MDHEN, CDR2 SYDVKM. The ends were cut back, 6 bases at V and 5 bases at J, with 13 bases in the middle. This CDR3 reads CASSYDSLYGYTF. CDR3 DNA: TGTGCCAGCAGCTACGACAGCCTTTATGGCTACACCTTC.

This clone was seen only a few times. The genes are TRBV6-4 and TRBJ2-1, with 7 bases matching TRBD2. CDR1 MRHNA and CDR2 SNTAGT come from the germline V gene. The CDR3 covers 14 residues. J gave up 5 bases and V 4 bases, and 5 bases lay outside the gene matches. The chain's CDR3 is CASSARGENNEQFF. CDR3 coding DNA: TGTGCCAGCAGTGCACGGGGGGAGAACAATGAGCAGTTCTTC.

The chain has TRBV5-8 and TRBJ2-3; TRBD2 matches 7 bases. Germline CDR1 SGHTS, CDR2 YDEGEE. With V trimmed by 4 bases and J by 10 bases, 9 bases remained unmatched. The CDR3 loop spans 13 amino acids. CDR3 region: CASSPFLAGAQYF. DNA of the CDR3: TGTGCCAGCAGCCCCTTCCTTGCGGGAGCGCAGTATTTT. Filled out from reference TRBV5-8 and TRBJ2-3, the complete variable domain reads EAGVTQSPTHLIKTRGQQATLRCSPISGHTSVYWYQQALGLGLQFLLWYDEGEERNRGNFPPRFSGRQFPNYSSELNVNALELEDSALYLCASSPFLAGAQYFGPGTRLTVL.

This clone appeared once. The rearrangement links TRBV2 to TRBJ1-5, with no clear D. Germline assignment: CDR1 SNHLY and CDR2 FYNNEI. Trimming left V 3 bases short and J 2 bases short, with 14 bases between. This CDR3 has 16 residues. Here the CDR3 reads CASSEWRAGGNQPQHF. The CDR3, as DNA: TGTGCCAGCAGTGAGTGGCGGGCGGGAGGCAATCAGCCCCAGCATTTT.

The chain employs TRBV3-1 (or the pseudogene TRBV3-2) and TRBJ2-7, with D possibly TRBD1 on 5 matching bases. Germline V lookup: CDR1 LGHDT, CDR2 YNNKEL (reference sequence). This CDR3 has 12 residues. Deletions cut 1 base from V and 7 bases from J, with 8 bases between. Here the CDR3 DNA reads TGTGCCAGCAGCCAAGCAGGGTCGGAGCAGTACTTC. It yields the protein CASSQAGSEQYF.

The chain carries TRBV28 and TRBJ1-2; D might be TRBD1 (5 bases). Germline V CDR1 and CDR2: MDHEN, SYDVKM. V shed 10 bases and J shed 4 bases, with 19 bases lying between them. The CDR3 sequence is 14 residues long. The CDR3 bases are TGTGCCACCTTCACCCGGGGGGTGGGCTATGGCTACACCTTC. It yields the protein CATFTRGVGYGYTF.

The V and J genes are TRBV6-2 or TRBV6-3 and TRBJ1-1; D call uncertain. The V and J ends lost 0 bases and 3 bases respectively, with 17 bases between them. Looked up from germline, CDR1 is MNHEY and CDR2 is SVGEGT. The CDR3 covers 17 residues. Here the CDR3 DNA reads TGTGCCAGCAGTTACTCGCCTCGGGGAGGAGTATACACTGAAGCTTTCTTT. The encoded protein is CASSYSPRGGVYTEAFF.

This clone was counted many times. This sequence joins TRBV7-2 and TRBJ1-6; D is possibly TRBD1 (5 bases). This CDR3 is built from 16 residues. V was trimmed by 4 bases and J by 6 bases, leaving 16 bases between them. Germline V gene lookup returns CDR1 SGHTA and CDR2 FQGNSA. CDR3 sequence reads: CASSSNLGQPNSPLHF. In DNA form, the CDR3 reads TGTGCCAGCAGCTCGAACTTGGGGCAGCCTAATTCACCCCTCCACTTT.

The gene calls are TRBV7-2 and TRBJ1-2; 7 bases map to TRBD1. V was pared by 4 bases and J by 7 bases, with 15 bases of the junction left unmatched. The CDR3 length is 16 residues. The germline CDR1 and CDR2 sequences are SGHTA and FQGNSA. CDR3 sequence reads: CASSSSGTVSPGGYTF. The CDR3 region has the DNA TGTGCCAGCAGCTCCTCGGGGACAGTGAGCCCTGGTGGCTACACCTTC. Full variable domain (rest looked up from reference TRBV7-2 and TRBJ1-2): GAGVSQSPSNKVTEKGKDVELRCDPISGHTALYWYRQSLGQGLEFLIYFQGNSAPDKSGLPSDRFSAERTGGSVSTLTIQRTQQEDSAVYLCASSSSGTVSPGGYTFGSGTRLTVV.

The chain couples TRBV5-4 to TRBJ1-2; the match to TRBD1 covers 7 bases. The CDR3 is made up of 13 amino acids. Germline CDR1 reads SGHNT; CDR2 reads YYREEE (reference sequence). Losses at the gene ends were 4 bases for V and 8 bases for J; bases not matched to a gene: 8. As DNA, the CDR3 is TGTGCCAGCAGCCCGGGACAGATCTCGGGCTACACCTTC. Amino acid sequence: CASSPGQISGYTF.